Listed below are T cell receptor beta chains from one sample, sequenced in a study of beta chain features in type 1 diabetes. The protocol was immunoSEQ multiplex PCR, while the TCRdb copy is restricted to in-frame clones and leaves out a portion. In the table there are 110,000 to 150,000 clones, roughly a tenth of which are singletons. The sequenced sample was central memory CD4+ T cells from blood. The receptors were gathered from a man younger than 35 in good health. CDR3s include the opening cysteine and the closing phenylalanine or tryptophan. A D gene is named only where the DNA matches it firmly. For some rows the clone size is stated as once, few or many, or as a class when expanded; others skip it.

cdr3_length	v_call	d_call	j_call	clone_size	cdr3_aa	cdr3_nt
15	TRBV4-3	TRBD1	TRBJ2-1	few	CASSHGTEDYNEQFF	TGCGCCAGCAGCCATGGGACAGAAGACTACAATGAGCAGTTCTTC
13	TRBV30	-	TRBJ1-5	-	CAWSVTGDQPQHF	TGTGCCTGGAGTGTAACAGGTGATCAGCCCCAGCATTTT
16	TRBV6-5	TRBD1	TRBJ2-7	few	CASSYSGDSIIYEQYF	TGTGCCAGCAGTTACTCTGGGGACAGCATTATCTACGAGCAGTACTTC
15	TRBV10-1	TRBD1	TRBJ2-3	-	CASSGDRVGTDTQYF	TGCGCCAGCAGTGGGGACAGGGTGGGCACAGATACGCAGTATTTT
15	TRBV2	TRBD2	TRBJ2-7	-	CASRPGLAGGYEQYF	TGTGCCAGCAGACCGGGACTAGCGGGGGGCTACGAGCAGTACTTC
11	TRBV18	-	TRBJ1-6	few	CASSGGSPLHF	TGTGCCAGCTCGGGGGGTTCACCCCTCCACTTT
15	TRBV7-8	TRBD1	TRBJ2-7	few	CASSLGGTGVGEQYF	TGTGCCAGCAGCTTAGGCGGGACAGGGGTCGGGGAGCAGTACTTC
13	TRBV4-3	-	TRBJ2-7	few	CASSQQSGYEQYF	TGCGCCAGCAGCCAGCAGTCAGGCTACGAGCAGTACTTC
13	TRBV7-8	TRBD1	TRBJ1-4	few	CASSYRQGEKLFF	TGTGCCAGCAGCTACCGACAGGGTGAAAAACTGTTTTTT
14	TRBV7-6	-	TRBJ1-2	-	CASRNPTDNYGYTF	TGTGCCAGCAGGAACCCGACAGATAACTATGGCTACACCTTC
12	TRBV6-5	-	TRBJ1-4	-	CASGATNEKLFF	TGTGCCAGCGGAGCAACTAATGAAAAACTGTTTTTT
11	TRBV28	-	TRBJ2-7	many	CASSLNSEQYF	TGTGCCAGCAGTTTAAACTCCGAGCAGTACTTC
15	TRBV2	-	TRBJ1-5	-	CASSDQGYSNQPQHF	TGTGCCAGCAGTGACCAGGGTTATAGCAATCAGCCCCAGCATTTT
15	TRBV15	-	TRBJ2-7	few	CATSRDIGGPYEQYF	TGTGCCACCAGCAGAGATATAGGGGGACCCTACGAGCAGTACTTC
14	TRBV6-6	TRBD1	TRBJ1-6	-	CASRPGQGALVLHF	TGTGCCAGCAGACCTGGACAGGGGGCGTTGGTCCTCCACTTT
14	TRBV18	TRBD1	TRBJ1-1	-	CASSPRQGDSEAFF	TGTGCCAGCTCACCAAGACAGGGGGACTCTGAAGCTTTCTTT
15	TRBV5-1	TRBD2	TRBJ2-3	few	CASSALAGGQDTQYF	TGCGCCAGCAGCGCACTAGCGGGGGGACAAGATACGCAGTATTTT
13	TRBV2	-	TRBJ1-2	-	CASSSRRVSGYTF	TGTGCCAGCAGTTCGCGGCGGGTGTCTGGCTACACCTTC
15	TRBV30	TRBD2	TRBJ2-5	few	CAWSLLAGVKETQYF	TGTGCCTGGAGTTTACTAGCGGGGGTAAAAGAGACCCAGTACTTC
13	TRBV14	-	TRBJ2-3	few	CASSLYSTDTQYF	TGTGCCAGCAGCTTATATAGTACAGATACGCAGTATTTT
15	TRBV27	-	TRBJ1-6	-	CASRDRWTFNSPLHF	TGTGCCAGCAGGGATCGATGGACATTCAATTCACCCCTCCACTTT
15	TRBV5-1	TRBD2	TRBJ2-3	-	CASRETSGDTDTQYF	TGCGCCAGCAGGGAGACTAGCGGGGACACAGATACGCAGTATTTT
17	TRBV7-2	TRBD2	TRBJ2-5	few	CASSSGTSGGPKETQYF	TGTGCCAGCAGCTCAGGGACTAGCGGGGGCCCCAAAGAGACCCAGTACTTC
15	TRBV4-3	-	TRBJ2-6	few	CASSQTSSGANVLTF	TGCGCCAGCAGCCAGACTAGCTCTGGGGCCAACGTCCTGACTTTC
12	TRBV9	-	TRBJ2-7	-	CASSPEVGWQYF	TGTGCCAGCAGCCCAGAGGTTGGGTGGCAGTACTTC
12	TRBV6-6	-	TRBJ1-1	many	CASSVREAEAFF	TGTGCCAGCAGTGTCAGGGAGGCTGAAGCTTTCTTT
20	TRBV19	TRBD1	TRBJ2-5	few	CASQRGDRGRSSGAQETQYF	TGTGCCAGCCAACGAGGGGACAGGGGGCGATCTAGCGGGGCACAAGAGACCCAGTACTTC
16	TRBV7-8	-	TRBJ2-7	few	CASSLVAGRGSYEQYF	TGTGCCAGCAGCTTAGTGGCCGGCAGGGGATCCTACGAGCAGTACTTC
13	TRBV29-1	-	TRBJ2-5	few	CSVEDQGGETQYF	TGCAGCGTTGAAGATCAAGGGGGTGAGACCCAGTACTTC
15	TRBV11-1	TRBD2	TRBJ2-1	-	CASSLVTAGEHEQFF	TGTGCCAGCAGCTTAGTTACAGCGGGGGAACATGAGCAGTTCTTC
13	TRBV7-2	-	TRBJ2-5	few	CASSSSSWETQYF	TGTGCCAGCAGCTCGTCTAGCTGGGAGACCCAGTACTTC
15	TRBV5-4	-	TRBJ2-6	many	CASSFRRVGANVLTF	TGTGCCAGCAGCTTTAGGAGGGTTGGGGCCAACGTCCTGACTTTC
15	TRBV19	TRBD1	TRBJ1-2	-	CASSPTGVSLYGYTF	TGTGCCAGTAGCCCTACAGGGGTTTCCCTCTATGGCTACACCTTC
15	TRBV6-5	-	TRBJ1-6	few	CASSYSGVGNSPLHF	TGTGCCAGCAGTTACTCCGGGGTTGGTAATTCACCCCTCCACTTT
15	TRBV30	-	TRBJ1-2	-	CAWSTRWGVNYGYTF	TGTGCCTGGAGTACCAGGTGGGGGGTGAACTATGGCTACACCTTC
16	TRBV7-2	-	TRBJ2-1	-	CASSARAGVDGNEQFF	TGTGCCAGCAGCGCCCGGGCAGGGGTTGATGGCAATGAGCAGTTCTTC
15	TRBV11-2	TRBD2	TRBJ2-1	few	CASSPAGGSYNEQFF	TGTGCCAGCAGCCCCGCGGGAGGGAGTTACAATGAGCAGTTCTTC
13	TRBV7-2	-	TRBJ2-1	few	CASSSPYYNEQFF	TGTGCCAGCAGCTCACCCTATTACAATGAGCAGTTCTTC
15	TRBV18	-	TRBJ1-1	-	CASSPPGGLGTEAFF	TGTGCCAGCTCACCACCGGGAGGGCTGGGCACTGAAGCTTTCTTT
18	TRBV12-2	-	TRBJ1-2	-	CASRPYGCRGTGPAGYTF	-
17	TRBV30	TRBD2	TRBJ2-1	-	CASQGSGGETSYNEQFF	TGTGCCTCCCAGGGTAGCGGGGGGGAAACATCCTACAATGAGCAGTTCTTC
14	TRBV7-2	TRBD1	TRBJ1-6	few	CASTTDRGRSPLHF	TGTGCCAGCACCACGGACAGGGGACGGTCACCCCTCCACTTT
17	TRBV5-1	TRBD1	TRBJ1-2	-	CASSSRTGSIINYGYTF	TGCGCCAGCAGCTCTCGGACAGGGTCCATCATTAACTATGGCTACACCTTC
12	TRBV7-9	-	TRBJ1-1	many	CASSTQQGEAFF	TGTGCCAGCAGCACCCAACAGGGCGAAGCTTTCTTT
15	TRBV18	TRBD1	TRBJ1-5	few	CASSPSTGGFQPQHF	TGTGCCAGCTCACCAAGTACAGGGGGCTTTCAGCCCCAGCATTTT
14	TRBV28	-	TRBJ1-5	few	CASSFGGFNQPQHF	TGTGCCAGCAGTTTCGGGGGTTTCAATCAGCCCCAGCATTTT